Reported below is one TCR beta chain. Its antigen remains unknown. The sample comes from a study of T-cell memory formation after mild COVID-19. Study-level information: TCR clusters mostly belonged to single donors.

V dropped 4 bases and J dropped 4; count of bases not matched to a gene: 9. The CDR3 has 15 residues. Germline lookup yields CDR1 MNHEY and CDR2 SMNVEV (reference sequence). From 5'RACE with constant-segment primers came TCR alpha and TCR beta cDNA libraries that carried sample barcodes and UMIs. One entry per CDR3 protein results from TCRdb running MiXCR on the 5' RACE reads. The sample contains some 120,000 distinct CDR3 sequences, more than 15% of which appear only once. Whole-study findings and limits: The appearance of some responding clones in pre-infection memory suggested that cross-reactive memory joined.

The chain is built from TRBV27 and TRBJ1-2, with 7 bases lining up with TRBD1. The receptor was isolated from a man aged 18-30 years who had mild COVID-19 (a few samples of this study predate the infection). Cell type and time point are not known. Sequencing was done on a sample of PBMCs or a T cell subset sorted from them (not recorded which). This chain's CDR3 is CASSSMGAGGYGYTF. CDR3 DNA sequence: TGTGCCAGCAGTTCTATGGGGGCAGGGGGCTATGGCTACACCTTC.